One T cell receptor beta chain is described in this entry. Its antigen is not identified. The same CDR3 arises from other DNA sequences in this sample as well. The method was immunoSEQ multiplex PCR; TCRdb's version includes in-frame clones alone and lacks a portion of them. The data hold over 30,000 clones, with around 95% observed a single time. This sample stems from a study of circulating and synovial CD4+ cells in juvenile arthritis. Study-wide results and limits: Bulk blood CD4 samples held at least an order of magnitude more or fewer genomes than CPL.

This CDR3 spans 17 amino acids. The germline V and J ends were trimmed by 6 bases and 1 base, with 16 bases remaining between them. Germline CDR1 and CDR2: SGHDN and FVKESK. The sequence came from a human donor with juvenile idiopathic arthritis. This rearrangement joins TRBV14 to TRBJ1-6; D is perhaps TRBD1 (5 bases). What was sequenced was CD4+ T cells from blood. The CDR3 loop reads CASRQTDQGSYNSPLHF. CDR3 coding DNA: TGTGCCAGCAGACAAACTGACCAGGGATCCTATAATTCACCCCTCCACTTT.